What follows are 22 T cell receptor beta chains derived from one specimen sequenced in a study of T cells of healthy individuals (dated by TCRdb to the late 2010s). Library preparation was by 5' RACE. The sequencer listed for this sample is Illumina MiSeq. TCRdb reprocessed the public reads (quality trimming at Q25 with fastp, clone calling with MiXCR) and kept in-frame beta chains. Entries are consolidated by CDR3 protein sequence, retaining the most common genes and DNA. Recorded for this sample are approximately 50,000 distinct CDR3 sequences; about 15% of them occurred a single time. Together, the top ten hold around 16% of the sample. These receptors originate from a human donor in good health.

This clonotype has a handful of counts. V usage is TRBV6-2 or TRBV6-3 and J usage is TRBJ1-2; D is unclear. The CDR3 is 15 amino acids. Trimming pared 6 bases from V and 4 bases from J, leaving 18 bases between. In germline, CDR1 is MNHEY, CDR2 SVGEGT. The CDR3 protein is CASRRRTERAYGYTF. The CDR3 DNA follows: TGTGCCAGCAGACGAAGGACGGAGAGGGCCTATGGCTACACCTTC.

The table lists this clonotype with a few counts. V and J are TRBV19 and TRBJ2-5; a possible D gene is TRBD2 (5 bases). The ends were cut back, 1 base at V and 2 bases at J, with 17 bases in the middle. The germline V gene has CDR1 LNHDA and CDR2 SQIVND (reference sequence). This CDR3 is 17 amino acids long. The CDR3 sequence: CASSIGLSSTLQETQYF. The DNA of the CDR3 is TGTGCCAGTAGTATAGGCCTCTCTAGCACATTACAAGAGACCCAGTACTTC.

The sample holds many counts of this clonotype. This chain links TRBV9 with TRBJ2-7; D unresolved. The CDR3 has 16 amino acids. Trimming took 0 bases from V and 0 from J, leaving 13 bases between them. Germline V CDR1 and CDR2: SGDLS, YYNGEE. For the CDR3, the DNA is TGTGCCAGCAGCGTAGCAGGCAGCCTGGCCTCCTACGAGCAGTACTTC. Its protein product is CASSVAGSLASYEQYF.

There are a few counts of this clonotype. The V and J genes are TRBV4-1 and TRBJ2-7; TRBD2 is a possible D gene (6 bases). Trimming pared 0 bases from V and 6 bases from J, leaving 9 bases between. The CDR3 runs to 13 residues. Germline CDR1 and CDR2: MGHRA and YSYEKL. The DNA for the CDR3 is TGCGCCAGCAGCCAAGAGGAGGGGTTCGAGCAGTACTTC. This translates into CASSQEEGFEQYF.

There are many counts of this clonotype. This rearrangement joins TRBV4-1 to TRBJ2-7; possible D gene TRBD2, 5 bases. This CDR3 has 15 residues. Germline V gene data show CDR1 as MGHRA and CDR2 as YSYEKL. Trimming shortened V by 0 bases and J by 2 bases, and 11 bases separated the two germline ends. The CDR3 loop is CASSQEWARAYEQYF. CDR3 nucleotide sequence: TGCGCCAGCAGCCAAGAATGGGCGCGGGCCTACGAGCAGTACTTC.

This chain uses TRBV6-2 or TRBV6-3 with TRBJ2-7; no clear D. V dropped 1 base and J dropped 1 base, with 2 bases sitting between them. The CDR3 is 12 amino acids. Germline values: CDR1 MNHEY, CDR2 SVGEGT. CDR3 sequence: CASSYFSYEQYF. CDR3 DNA sequence: TGTGCCAGCAGTTACTTTTCCTACGAGCAGTACTTC.

This chain uses TRBV3-1 with TRBJ2-1; the D call may be TRBD1 or TRBD2 (5 bases each). The CDR3 is made up of 15 amino acids. V was clipped by 4 bases and J by 5 bases, with 15 bases between them. Germline CDR1 reads LGHDT; CDR2 reads YNNKEL (reference sequence). The chain's CDR3 is CASSPRGRHDNEQFF. For the CDR3, the DNA is TGTGCCAGCAGCCCGAGGGGCCGACATGACAATGAGCAGTTCTTC.

This chain connects TRBV11-2 to TRBJ2-3, with D perhaps TRBD2 (6 bases). Germline-derived CDR1 and CDR2 are SGHAT and FQNNGV. V was pared by 8 bases and J by 0 bases, with 15 bases between. The CDR3 totals 15 residues. The DNA for the CDR3 is TGTGCCAGCGGATCTCTCCGGGGGAGCACAGATACGCAGTATTTT. Translation gives CASGSLRGSTDTQYF.

This clonotype occurred many times. The chain employs TRBV25-1 and TRBJ1-4; D is undetermined. Germline lookup yields CDR1 MGHDK and CDR2 SYGVNS. CDR3 size: 15 residues. V was trimmed by 5 bases and J by 2 bases, leaving 12 bases between them. Here the CDR3 reads CASSPPAVTNEKLFF. CDR3 nucleotides: TGTGCCAGCAGTCCGCCGGCGGTCACTAATGAAAAACTGTTTTTT.

About this clonotype itself: Possible read error: a much larger clone is one base away. This chain links TRBV6-1 with TRBJ2-6; 7 positions match TRBD1. This CDR3 has 18 residues. Trimming cost V 4 bases and J 0 bases; bases outside gene matches: 9. The germline gives CDR1 MNHNS, CDR2 SASEGT. The CDR3 sequence: CASSVKGATISGANVLTF. CDR3 nucleotide sequence: TGTGCCAGCAGTGTTAAGGGGGCTACTATCTCTGGGGCCAACGTCCTGACTTTC.

In this sample, this clonotype turned up a few times. V gene TRBV29-1 combines with J gene TRBJ2-2; tentatively, D is TRBD1 or TRBD2 (5 bases each). CDR1 and CDR2 from the germline V gene are SQVTM and ANQGSEA. The V and J ends lost 3 bases and 4 bases respectively, with 12 bases between them. This CDR3 is built from 14 residues. In nucleotides, the CDR3 is TGCAGCGTTGACGAGGGGCGCGGCACCGGGGAGCTGTTTTTT. Translation: CSVDEGRGTGELFF.

V is TRBV6-5 and J is TRBJ1-6; 7 positions match TRBD1. V gave up 9 bases and J gave up 0 bases; unmatched junction bases: 5. Germline CDR1 reads MNHEY; CDR2 reads SVGAGI. The CDR3 has 15 residues. CDR3 in DNA: TGTGCCAGTTTCAGGGGGGCCTCCTATAATTCACCCCTCCACTTT. It specifies CASFRGASYNSPLHF.

To note about this clonotype: One end of the junction fails to match germline, which may point to a read error. V is TRBV4-1 and J is TRBJ2-3; 11 bases are a match to TRBD1. The CDR3 contains 16 residues. Germline V gene lookup returns CDR1 MGHRA and CDR2 YSYEKL. The CDR3 sequence: CTSSLGQGAGTDTQYF. CDR3 nucleotide sequence: TGCACCAGCAGCCTTGGACAGGGGGCCGGCACAGATACGCAGTATTTT.

V and J are TRBV12-3 or TRBV12-4 and TRBJ2-3; 9 positions agree with TRBD1. There are 13 residues in the CDR3. The V and J ends lost 6 bases and 4 bases, in that order; junction bases with no gene match: 2. Here the CDR3 DNA reads TGTGCCAGCAGAAGACAGGGGGCAGATACGCAGTATTTT. Translation gives CASRRQGADTQYF.

This clonotype occurred many times. The V and J genes are TRBV6-6 and TRBJ1-1, with D tentatively TRBD1 (6 bases). There are 13 residues in the CDR3. Looked up from germline, CDR1 is MNHNY and CDR2 is SVGAGI (reference sequence). Trimming removed 8 bases at V and 5 bases at J, with 15 bases between. The CDR3 region has the DNA TGTGCCAGCTACAGGGTGGAGGGAACTGAAGCTTTCTTT. Protein sequence: CASYRVEGTEAFF.

By share of the sample, this clonotype is medium-sized (0.01 to 0.1%). CDR3 sequence reads: CASSKRGVDTQYF. DNA for the CDR3: TGTGCCAGCAGCAAGCGGGGTGTAGATACGCAGTATTTT. The V and J genes are TRBV6-5 and TRBJ2-3, with 7 bases aligning to TRBD2. The CDR3 sequence is 13 residues long. Germline lookup yields CDR1 MNHEY and CDR2 SVGAGI. With V trimmed by 6 bases and J by 5 bases, 5 bases remained unmatched.

There are many counts of this clonotype. The chain recombines TRBV23-1 with TRBJ1-4; 10 positions match TRBD1. TRBV23-1 counts as an open reading frame of uncertain function. V gave up 6 bases and J gave up 0 bases; unmatched junction bases: 10. The CDR3 consists of 18 residues. CDR3 in amino acids: CASRDRDRGFTTNEKLFF. CDR3 sequence (DNA): TGCGCCAGCAGGGACCGGGACAGGGGCTTTACAACTAATGAAAAACTGTTTTTT.

This clonotype was seen only a few times. The gene calls are TRBV28 and TRBJ1-2; a possible D gene is TRBD1 (6 bases). The CDR3 runs to 14 residues. V shed 1 base and J shed 1 base, with 7 bases lying between them. Germline lookup yields CDR1 MDHEN and CDR2 SYDVKM. Written as DNA, the CDR3 is TGTGCCAGCAGTTTATCAGGGGTTAACTATGGCTACACCTTC. Protein sequence: CASSLSGVNYGYTF.

This clonotype showed up many times. V is TRBV12-3 or TRBV12-4 and J is TRBJ1-2; D remains ambiguous. Trimming pared 6 bases from V and 8 bases from J, leaving 16 bases between. The CDR3 is 13 amino acids. The CDR3 reads CASSPSVISGYTF. CDR3 bases: TGTGCCAGCAGCCCCTCCGTGATATCGGGCTACACCTTC.

This clonotype was picked up many times. The V call is TRBV24-1, the J call TRBJ2-2, with D maybe TRBD2 (6 bases). This CDR3 is built from 13 residues. Germline V gene sequence: CDR1 KGHDR, CDR2 SFDVKD. V was clipped by 5 bases and J by 5 bases, with 8 bases between them. CDR3 sequence: CATSAGGTGELFF. The DNA of the CDR3 is TGTGCCACCAGTGCCGGGGGTACCGGGGAGCTGTTTTTT.

The chain combines TRBV5-1 with TRBJ2-7; possible D gene TRBD1, 6 bases. The ends were cut back, 4 bases at V and 1 base at J, with 12 bases in the middle. The V gene's germline CDR1 is SGHRS and CDR2 YFSETQ. This CDR3 comprises 14 residues. CDR3 protein: CASSNIQGSYEQYF. The CDR3 DNA reads as TGCGCCAGCAGCAACATACAGGGATCCTACGAGCAGTACTTC.

In its sample, this clonotype was seen a few times. The chain links TRBV2 to TRBJ2-5; 7 nucleotides align to TRBD2. The V gene end was trimmed by 10 bases and the J gene end by 5 bases; junction bases not matched to a gene: 16. CDR1 is SNHLY and CDR2 is FYNNEI in the germline V gene. The CDR3 sequence is 15 residues long. CDR3 in amino acids: CATRRTRTFVETQYF. In DNA, the CDR3 is TGTGCCACTAGAAGGACTAGAACTTTTGTCGAGACCCAGTACTTC.